The 14 T cell receptor beta chains listed next were all sequenced from one sample in a study of cytomegalovirus exposure and HLA in healthy donors. TCRdb's table, derived via immunoSEQ multiplex PCR, lists solely in-frame clones and lacks some. The sample contains about 240,000 clones, more than 75% of which appear only once. Sequenced input: PBMCs. These receptor sequences come from a man between 18 and 35 years old in good health and CMV-seronegative.

The chain has TRBV9 and TRBJ2-1; 14 nucleotides agree with TRBD2. CDR1 and CDR2 from the germline V gene are SGDLS and YYNGEE. V shed 0 bases and J 10 bases; nucleotides not matched to a gene: 6. The CDR3 length is 16 residues. CDR3 sequence reads: CASSVVIRLAGGEQFF. The CDR3 DNA follows: TGTGCCAGCAGCGTAGTAATCCGACTAGCGGGAGGGGAGCAGTTCTTC.

This chain connects TRBV29-1 to TRBJ1-2; D is possibly TRBD1 (5 bases). From germline, CDR1 is SQVTM and CDR2 ANQGSEA. This CDR3 spans 13 amino acids. CDR3 DNA sequence: TGCAGTGCAACCGGGACTCCTAACTATGGCTACACCTTC. Its translation: CSATGTPNYGYTF. Supplemented by reference TRBV29-1 and TRBJ1-2, the full variable domain reads SAVISQKPSRDICQRGTSLTIQCQVDSQVTMMFWYRQQPGQSLTLIATANQGSEATYESGFVIDKFPISRPNLTFSTLTVSNMSPEDSSIYLCSATGTPNYGYTFGSGTRLTVV.

The CDR3 spells CASTPGQLYGYTF. The CDR3 nucleotides read TGTGCCAGCACTCCGGGACAGCTTTATGGCTACACCTTC. The chain couples TRBV5-6 to TRBJ1-2, with 7 bases lining up with TRBD1. V gave up 6 bases and J gave up 5 bases; unmatched junction bases: 7. This CDR3 spans 13 amino acids. Germline CDR1 reads SGHDT; CDR2 reads YYEEEE.

The CDR3 spells CASSRVSSLMMNTEAFF. The CDR3 nucleotides read TGCGCCAGCAGTCGAGTCTCATCGCTGATGATGAACACTGAAGCTTTCTTT. The J gene is TRBJ1-1, the V gene TRBV23-1, with D unresolved. TRBV23-1 counts as an open reading frame of uncertain function. The CDR3 consists of 17 residues. The V and J ends lost 4 bases and 0 bases respectively, with 18 bases between them.

The V and J genes are TRBV28 and TRBJ1-5, with D unresolved. The V and J ends lost 8 bases and 6 bases respectively, with 8 bases between them. Germline CDR1 reads MDHEN; CDR2 reads SYDVKM. This CDR3 has 11 residues. In nucleotides, the CDR3 is TGTGCCAGCGGGCAGTTTCAGCCCCAGCATTTT. It codes for CASGQFQPQHF. Using reference TRBV28 and TRBJ1-5 for the parts outside the CDR3, the full variable domain is DVKVTQSSRYLVKRTGEKVFLECVQDMDHENMFWYRQDPGLGLRLIYFSYDVKMKEKGDIPEGYSVSREKKERFSLILESASTNQTSMYLCASGQFQPQHFGDGTRLSIL.

This clone came up once. The V call is TRBV5-6, the J call TRBJ1-2, with TRBD1 matching over 10 bases. CDR3 length: 14 amino acids. The germline V gene has CDR1 SGHDT and CDR2 YYEEEE. The V segment lost 4 bases and the J segment 6 bases; nucleotides outside the gene matches: 6. CDR3 DNA sequence: TGTGCCAGCAGCCCACCCGGGACAGGGGATGGCTACACCTTC. This codes for CASSPPGTGDGYTF. Variable domain in full (rest from reference TRBV5-6 and TRBJ1-2): DAGVTQSPTHLIKTRGQQVTLRCSPKSGHDTVSWYQQALGQGPQFIFQYYEEEERQRGNFPDRFSGHQFPNYSSELNVNALLLGDSALYLCASSPPGTGDGYTFGSGTRLTVV.

The chain combines TRBV5-1 with TRBJ2-1; 8 bases match TRBD2. Germline values: CDR1 SGHRS, CDR2 YFSETQ. The V segment lost 0 bases and the J segment 7 bases; nucleotides outside the gene matches: 3. This CDR3 is built from 14 residues. DNA of the CDR3: TGCGCCAGCAGCTTGGCGGGGGGGCCTAATGAGCAGTTCTTC. Translation gives CASSLAGGPNEQFF. Drawing the rest from reference TRBV5-1 and TRBJ2-1, the complete variable domain is KAGVTQTPRYLIKTRGQQVTLSCSPISGHRSVSWYQQTPGQGLQFLFEYFSETQRNKGNFPGRFSGRQFSNSRSEMNVSTLELGDSALYLCASSLAGGPNEQFFGPGTRLTVL.

Here the CDR3 reads CASSPGATYEQYF. The CDR3 region has the DNA TGTGCCAGCAGCCCAGGGGCTACCTACGAGCAGTACTTC. The chain is built from TRBV5-6 and TRBJ2-7, with D possibly being TRBD1 (6 bases). V gave up 4 bases and J gave up 2 bases, with 10 bases separating them. Germline CDR1 and CDR2: SGHDT and YYEEEE. The CDR3 is made up of 13 amino acids.

The rearrangement links TRBV4-3 to TRBJ1-1; TRBD1 matches 8 bases. Looked up from germline, CDR1 is LGHNA and CDR2 is YSLEER. The length of the CDR3 is 14 residues. V shed 1 base and J 5 bases; nucleotides not matched to a gene: 3. The CDR3 loop reads CASSQARGRTEAFF. The CDR3 bases are TGCGCCAGCAGCCAAGCCAGGGGGCGGACTGAAGCTTTCTTT.

V is TRBV28 and J is TRBJ1-5; 9 bases are shared with TRBD1. After removal of 2 bases from V and 1 base from J, the junction contained 9 bases not matched to a gene. Germline V CDR1 and CDR2: MDHEN, SYDVKM. This CDR3 contains 18 residues. Here the CDR3 reads CASSLRRGTGSSNQPQHF. CDR3 nucleotides: TGTGCCAGCAGTTTACGCCGCGGGACAGGGTCAAGCAATCAGCCCCAGCATTTT.

This clone was seen a handful of times. V and J are TRBV7-2 and TRBJ1-2, with TRBD1 matching over 10 bases. Per the germline V gene, CDR1 is SGHTA and CDR2 is FQGNSA. After removal of 6 bases from V and 4 bases from J, the junction contained 8 bases not matched to a gene. This CDR3 contains 15 residues. The DNA of the CDR3 is TGTGCCAGCAGGGATGGGACAGGGGCCTTCTATGGCTACACCTTC. It specifies CASRDGTGAFYGYTF.

The genes are TRBV4-1 and TRBJ2-5, with a tentative D call TRBD2 (6 bases). CDR1 and CDR2 (germline): MGHRA, YSYEKL. The CDR3 is 13 amino acids. Trimming took off 3 bases at V and 6 bases at J, with 11 bases between the two ends. The CDR3 here is CASSQGGLQTQYF. The CDR3 coding sequence is TGCGCCAGCAGCCAGGGGGGTCTACAGACCCAGTACTTC.

In its sample, this clone was seen a few times. This sequence joins TRBV7-2 and TRBJ2-7; TRBD1 matches 7 bases. The CDR3 spans 13 residues. Germline values: CDR1 SGHTA, CDR2 FQGNSA. After removal of 3 bases from V and 4 bases from J, the junction contained 3 bases not matched to a gene. This CDR3 reads CASSFFRGYEQYF. CDR3 DNA: TGTGCCAGCAGCTTCTTCAGGGGGTACGAGCAGTACTTC.

This rearrangement joins TRBV10-1 to TRBJ2-7; TRBD1 matches at 7 bases. Per germline, CDR1 WNHNN and CDR2 SYGVQD (reference sequence). The CDR3 runs 13 residues. V lost 5 bases to trimming and J lost 5 bases; unmatched junction nucleotides: 6. The DNA for the CDR3 is TGCGCCAGCAGTACAGGGGCAGAGAACGAGCAGTACTTC. This codes for CASSTGAENEQYF.